This T cell receptor (beta chain) was identified during a study of T cells in Graves' hyperthyroidism and ophthalmopathy. The ends were cut back, 0 bases at V and 3 bases at J, with 12 bases in the middle. This CDR3 contains 16 residues. Germline V lookup: CDR1 WSHSY, CDR2 SAAADI. Researchers took RNA transcripts and amplified the TCR beta CDR3 regions from them. The HTBI primer set was used in a first-round RT-PCR of the TCR CDR3. TCRdb independently ran MiXCR on the multiplex PCR reads; one entry per CDR3 protein. The repertoire consists of 660,000 or so distinct CDR3 sequences, with approximately 42% occurring once and the leading ten covering under 8%.

The TCR originated in an adult man with Graves' disease, either hyperthyroidism or ophthalmopathy (not recorded which). The material sequenced was peripheral blood or thyroid tissue (not recorded which). The V gene is TRBV10-2, the J gene TRBJ1-3; TRBD1 is a possible D gene (5 bases). This CDR3 is CASSESVGVFGNTIYF. Here the CDR3 DNA reads TGCGCCAGCAGTGAGTCGGTGGGGGTTTTTGGAAACACCATATATTTT.